This TCR beta chain comes out of a study of blood T cell repertoires in COVID-19. Study-level background: The United States, Italy and Spain supplied acute and convalescent COVID-19 samples.

The CDR3 runs to 17 residues. Germline CDR1 and CDR2: SNHLY and FYNNEI. V dropped 4 bases and J dropped 0; count of bases not matched to a gene: 8. The data were produced by immunoSEQ multiplex PCR, yet TCRdb's version contains in-frame clones alone and is incomplete. The sample contains approximately 430,000 clones, approximately 90% of which appear only once. This rearrangement joins TRBV2 to TRBJ2-7, with 11 bases fitting TRBD2. The source material was peripheral blood. This receptor was taken from a woman aged 30 to 39 with active or convalescent COVID-19. The CDR3 region has the DNA TGTGCCAGCAGTGTATATGGACTAGCGGGCGCCTCCTACGAGCAGTACTTC. Translated, it gives CASSVYGLAGASYEQYF.